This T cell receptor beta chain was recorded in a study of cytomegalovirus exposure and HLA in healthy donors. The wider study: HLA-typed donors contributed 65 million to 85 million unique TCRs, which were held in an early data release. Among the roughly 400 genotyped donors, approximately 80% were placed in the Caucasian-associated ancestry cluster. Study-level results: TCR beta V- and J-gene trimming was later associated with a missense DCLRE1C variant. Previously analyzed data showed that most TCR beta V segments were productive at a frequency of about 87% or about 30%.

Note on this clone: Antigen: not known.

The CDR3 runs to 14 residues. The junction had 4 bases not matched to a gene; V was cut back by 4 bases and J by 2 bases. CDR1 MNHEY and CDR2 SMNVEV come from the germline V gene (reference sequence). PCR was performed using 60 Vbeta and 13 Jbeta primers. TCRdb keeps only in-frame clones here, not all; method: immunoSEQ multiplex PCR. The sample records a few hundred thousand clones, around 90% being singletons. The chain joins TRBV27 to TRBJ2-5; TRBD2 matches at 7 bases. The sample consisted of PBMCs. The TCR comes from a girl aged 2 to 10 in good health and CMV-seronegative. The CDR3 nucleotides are TGTGCCAGCAGTTCGGGACTACAACAAGAGACCCAGTACTTC. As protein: CASSSGLQQETQYF.